These 19 T cell receptor beta chains share one sample of origin, sequenced in a study of blood T cell repertoires in COVID-19. TCRdb's table, derived via immunoSEQ multiplex PCR, lists solely in-frame clones and lacks some. The sample includes some 120,000 clones, approximately 74% of them seen just once. The sample was peripheral blood. Receptors originate from a man aged 55 to 70 with acute or convalescent COVID-19.

The genes are TRBV16 and TRBJ2-5; 7 bases agree with TRBD1. V shed 4 bases and J 3 bases; nucleotides not matched to a gene: 2. The CDR3 has 13 amino acids. In germline, CDR1 is KGHSY, CDR2 FQNENV. In DNA, the CDR3 is TGTGCCAGCAGCCGCACAGGGGAAGAGACCCAGTACTTC. It yields the protein CASSRTGEETQYF.

V gene TRBV11-2 combines with J gene TRBJ1-1; TRBD1 aligns across 9 bases. Germline V gene sequence: CDR1 SGHAT, CDR2 FQNNGV. This CDR3 region has 15 residues. J was trimmed by 3 bases and V by 5 bases; bases with no gene match: 7. CDR3 in DNA: TGTGCCAGCAGCGGGTGGGACAGGGACTACACTGAAGCTTTCTTT. Translated: CASSGWDRDYTEAFF.

Written as DNA, the CDR3 is TGTGCCAGCAGTCCTCTCCCGGGAGACCCAAGTAGCAATCAGCCCCAGCATTTT. It yields the protein CASSPLPGDPSSNQPQHF. The V and J genes are TRBV6-6 and TRBJ1-5; D remains unclear. The CDR3 spans 18 residues. Trimming removed 5 bases at V and 0 bases at J, with 20 bases between. The germline V gene encodes CDR1 MNHNY and CDR2 SVGAGI (reference sequence).

The rearrangement links TRBV19 to TRBJ2-6; D unresolved. There are 14 residues in the CDR3. Germline-derived CDR1 and CDR2 are LNHDA and SQIVND (reference sequence). V was pared by 5 bases and J by 2 bases, with 7 bases between. Here the CDR3 DNA reads TGTGCCAGTAGTCTGAGGACTGGGGCCAACGTCCTGACTTTC. This sequence encodes CASSLRTGANVLTF.

This chain uses TRBV7-7 with TRBJ2-2, with 9 bases that match TRBD2. This CDR3 spans 16 amino acids. Per the germline V gene, CDR1 is SSHAT and CDR2 is FNYEAQ (reference sequence). V dropped 5 bases and J dropped 6; count of bases not matched to a gene: 10. CDR3 protein: CASSPLAGGTPGELFF. In DNA form, the CDR3 reads TGTGCCAGCAGCCCCTTGGCGGGAGGGACCCCCGGGGAGCTGTTTTTT.

V and J are TRBV20-1 and TRBJ2-6; TRBD2 aligns across 14 bases. CDR1 and CDR2 (germline): DFQATT, SNEGSKA (reference sequence). Trimming took 3 bases from V and 0 from J; bases not matched to a gene: 13. The CDR3 has 21 amino acids. This chain's CDR3 is CSASMGLAGEKGGSGANVLTF. In DNA form, the CDR3 reads TGCAGTGCTAGTATGGGACTAGCGGGAGAAAAGGGGGGCTCTGGGGCCAACGTCCTGACTTTC.

The chain recombines TRBV10-2 with TRBJ2-7; 10 bases align to TRBD2. The V segment lost 0 bases and the J segment 2 bases; nucleotides outside the gene matches: 1. This CDR3 comprises 15 residues. CDR1 WSHSY and CDR2 SAAADI come from the germline V gene. The CDR3 protein is CASSESGTSAYEQYF. The CDR3 DNA sequence: TGCGCCAGCAGTGAGTCGGGGACTAGCGCCTACGAGCAGTACTTC.

In DNA form, the CDR3 reads TGTGCCAGCTCATCCGCTAGCGGGAGATCCACCGGGGAGCTGTTTTTT. Protein: CASSSASGRSTGELFF. The chain uses TRBV18 and TRBJ2-2, with TRBD2 matching over 10 bases. This CDR3 is 16 amino acids long. V gave up 5 bases and J gave up 4 bases; unmatched junction bases: 7. From germline, CDR1 is KGHSH and CDR2 LQKENI.

This sequence joins TRBV20-1 and TRBJ1-5; possible D gene TRBD1, 6 bases. From germline, CDR1 is DFQATT and CDR2 SNEGSKA (reference sequence). There are 16 residues in the CDR3. V dropped 3 bases and J dropped 4 bases, with 19 bases sitting between them. CDR3 bases: TGCAGTGCTAGTCAACAGGGAGTGTTGGAGAATCAGCCCCAGCATTTT. Its protein product is CSASQQGVLENQPQHF.

The sample holds one count of this clone. This chain connects TRBV5-1 to TRBJ2-2, with a tentative D call TRBD1 (6 bases). The CDR3 is made up of 14 amino acids. Germline CDR1 reads SGHRS; CDR2 reads YFSETQ. Trimming removed 2 bases from V and 4 bases from J, with 9 bases in between. CDR3: CASSFNRATGELFF. In DNA form, the CDR3 reads TGCGCCAGCAGCTTTAACAGGGCCACCGGGGAGCTGTTTTTT.

This chain connects TRBV19 to TRBJ1-5, with unresolved D. The ends were cut back, 3 bases at V and 2 bases at J, with 17 bases in the middle. The CDR3 runs 17 residues. The germline gives CDR1 LNHDA, CDR2 SQIVND (reference sequence). CDR3: CASSISSSRGGNQPQHF. CDR3 sequence (DNA): TGTGCCAGTAGTATTAGTTCCTCGCGAGGAGGCAATCAGCCCCAGCATTTT.

This clone has just one count. The chain has TRBV7-2 and TRBJ2-3, with D perhaps TRBD2 (6 bases). Germline V gene lookup returns CDR1 SGHTA and CDR2 FQGNSA. The CDR3 totals 19 residues. Between the trimmed V and J ends, which lost 4 bases and 2 bases, there was a span of 25 bases. The CDR3 nucleotides read TGTGCCAGCAGCTCAACCGGGACTTACATACCCAGGCTCACAGATACGCAGTATTTT. It encodes CASSSTGTYIPRLTDTQYF.

The chain employs TRBV2 and TRBJ2-2, with D possibly matching TRBD2 (6 bases). Trimming shortened V by 3 bases and J by 5 bases, and 10 bases separated the two germline ends. The CDR3 contains 14 residues. Germline CDR1 and CDR2: SNHLY and FYNNEI. The CDR3 nucleotides read TGTGCCAGCAGTGATATCGGAGGGACCGGGGAGCTGTTTTTT. Its protein product is CASSDIGGTGELFF.

The V and J genes are TRBV15 and TRBJ1-2; D possibly corresponds to TRBD1 (5 bases). Germline V gene lookup returns CDR1 LNHNV and CDR2 YYDKDF (reference sequence). The CDR3 is 16 residues long. The ends were cut back, 0 bases at V and 7 bases at J, with 18 bases in the middle. DNA for the CDR3: TGTGCCACCAGCAGAGATAGGGCAGGGAGGGATTCTGGCTACACCTTC. Amino acid sequence: CATSRDRAGRDSGYTF.

The chain employs TRBV5-5 and TRBJ1-1; D may be TRBD1 (5 bases). Trimming cost V 4 bases and J 7 bases, with 14 bases left between them. The germline V gene has CDR1 SGHKS and CDR2 YYEKEE (reference sequence). The CDR3 is made up of 13 amino acids. The CDR3 here is CASSITGLSEAFF. The CDR3 DNA is TGTGCCAGCAGCATAACAGGTTTGAGTGAAGCTTTCTTT.

This sequence joins TRBV14 and TRBJ1-2, with TRBD1 matching over 7 bases. Trimming at V came to 3 bases and at J to 8 bases, leaving 15 bases not matched to a gene. Germline V CDR1 and CDR2: SGHDN, FVKESK. This CDR3 spans 16 amino acids. CDR3 bases: TGTGCCAGCAGCCATATTCGACAGGGTGGGGCCTGGGGCTACACCTTC. Translation gives CASSHIRQGGAWGYTF.

This clone showed up just once. CDR3 amino acids: CASSPDSNYGYTF. The CDR3 DNA sequence: TGCGCCAGCAGCCCGGACAGTAACTATGGCTACACCTTC. This chain uses TRBV5-1 with TRBJ1-2, with D maybe TRBD1 (6 bases). Per germline, CDR1 SGHRS and CDR2 YFSETQ. V was clipped by 4 bases and J by 1 base, with 8 bases between them. The CDR3 runs to 13 residues.

This chain uses TRBV15 with TRBJ1-2; D gene unclear. The ends were cut back, 0 bases at V and 2 bases at J, with 7 bases in the middle. Germline CDR1 and CDR2: LNHNV and YYDKDF (reference sequence). The CDR3 totals 14 residues. The CDR3 sequence: CATSRDARNYGYTF. The CDR3 DNA reads TGTGCCACCAGCAGAGATGCGCGGAACTATGGCTACACCTTC.

The chain combines TRBV4-1 with TRBJ1-1; 9 bases are a match to TRBD1. Germline V lookup: CDR1 MGHRA, CDR2 YSYEKL. Unmatched junction bases numbered 7, after V lost 3 bases and J lost 5 bases. The CDR3 consists of 15 residues. CDR3 in amino acids: CASSQVTGGATEAFF. The CDR3 DNA reads as TGCGCCAGCAGCCAGGTAACAGGGGGCGCAACTGAAGCTTTCTTT.